The sequence of this TCR beta chain was determined in a study of cytomegalovirus exposure and HLA in healthy donors. Study-wide background: The 120 validation repertoires, a later analysis reported, used the same platform as the 600 to 700 first-cohort repertoires. Study-wide results and limits: Generally TCR sequences proved uncommon, though certain public TCRs appeared in numerous donors. The study flagged around 160 TCR beta chains as cytomegalovirus-associated. Using the classifier, cytomegalovirus status was reportedly diagnosed with high specificity and sensitivity.

Repertoires were generated with immunoSEQ multiplex PCR, while TCRdb's copy carries only in-frame clones and drops some. The sample yields 200,000 to 250,000 clones, approximately 84% seen once. For this clone: Its antigen is unknown.

Trimming cost V 3 bases and J 0 bases; bases outside gene matches: 7. CDR3 size: 16 residues. Germline assignment: CDR1 MDHEN and CDR2 SYDVKM. The clonotype comes from a man aged 18 to 29 in good health and CMV-seropositive. What was sequenced was PBMCs. The rearrangement links TRBV28 to TRBJ1-1; 7 nucleotides agree with TRBD1. CDR3 sequence (DNA): TGTGCCAGCAGTTTCTCCCGGGACAGAATGAACACTGAAGCTTTCTTT. This gives the protein CASSFSRDRMNTEAFF.